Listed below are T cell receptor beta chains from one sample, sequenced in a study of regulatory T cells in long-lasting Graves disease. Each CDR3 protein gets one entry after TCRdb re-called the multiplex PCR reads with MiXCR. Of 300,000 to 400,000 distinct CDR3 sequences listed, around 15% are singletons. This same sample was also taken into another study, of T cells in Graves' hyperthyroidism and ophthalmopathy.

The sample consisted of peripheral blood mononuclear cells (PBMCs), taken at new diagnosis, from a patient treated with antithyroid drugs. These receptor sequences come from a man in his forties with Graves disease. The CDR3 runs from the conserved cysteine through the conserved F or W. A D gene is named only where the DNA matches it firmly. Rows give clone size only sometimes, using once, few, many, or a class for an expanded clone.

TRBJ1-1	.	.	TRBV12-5	CASRQDTPTEAFF	TGTGCTAGCAGACAGGATACCCCCACTGAAGCTTTCTTT
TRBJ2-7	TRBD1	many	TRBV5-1	CASSLEDRNYEQYF	TGCGCCAGCAGCTTAGAGGACAGGAATTACGAGCAGTACTTC
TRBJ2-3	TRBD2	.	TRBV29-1	CSAIPGGNTDTQYF	TGCAGCGCCATACCGGGGGGGAACACAGATACGCAGTATTTT
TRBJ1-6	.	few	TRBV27	CASSFSRDGYSPLHF	TGTGCCAGCAGTTTCTCAAGGGACGGGTATTCACCCCTCCACTTT
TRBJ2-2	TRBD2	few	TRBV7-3	CASSLIAGDTGELFF	TGTGCCAGCAGCTTAATAGCGGGGGATACCGGGGAGCTGTTTTTT
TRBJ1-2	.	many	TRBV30	CAWSGGDAYSYTF	TGTGCCTGGAGTGGTGGGGATGCCTATAGCTACACCTTC
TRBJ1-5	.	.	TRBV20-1	CSARWASNQPQHF	TGCAGTGCTAGGTGGGCTAGCAATCAGCCCCAGCATTTT
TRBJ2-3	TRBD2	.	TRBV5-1	CASSSSGGTTDTQYF	TGCGCCAGCAGCTCCAGCGGGGGAACCACAGATACGCAGTATTTT
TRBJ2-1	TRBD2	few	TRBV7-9	CASSFGRGVHNEQFF	TGTGCCAGCAGCTTCGGACGGGGGGTTCACAATGAGCAGTTCTTC
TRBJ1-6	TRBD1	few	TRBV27	CASSLRGRPGQSFSYNSPLHF	TGTGCCAGCAGTTTACGGGGCAGGCCGGGACAGAGCTTCTCCTATAATTCACCCCTCCACTTT
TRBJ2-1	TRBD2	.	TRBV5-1	CASSLAIGLAGYNEQFF	TGCGCCAGCAGCTTGGCCATAGGACTAGCGGGTTACAATGAGCAGTTCTTC
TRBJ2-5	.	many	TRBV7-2	CASSLRPRTAKDQYF	TGTGCCAGCAGCCTACGACCGAGGACTGCGAAGGACCAGTACTTC
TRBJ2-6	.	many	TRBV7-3	CASSLPLGASGANVLTF	TGTGCCAGCAGCTTACCCCTAGGGGCCTCTGGGGCCAACGTCCTGACTTTC
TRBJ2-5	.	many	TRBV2	CASSPQGGYQETQYF	TGTGCCAGCAGCCCCCAGGGGGGCTACCAAGAGACCCAGTACTTC
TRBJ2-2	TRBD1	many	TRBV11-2	CASSLVSFGRDRNTGELFF	TGTGCCAGCAGCTTAGTTTCATTCGGCCGGGACAGAAACACCGGGGAGCTGTTTTTT
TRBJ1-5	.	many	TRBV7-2	CASSLGPLGKGNQPQHF	TGTGCCAGCAGCTTAGGACCCCTGGGTAAGGGCAATCAGCCCCAGCATTTT
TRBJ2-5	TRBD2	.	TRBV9	CASSVSGGYFQETQYF	TGTGCCAGCAGCGTAAGCGGGGGGTACTTCCAAGAGACCCAGTACTTC
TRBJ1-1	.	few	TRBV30	CAWSRWDDAFF	TGTGCCTGGAGCCGATGGGACGACGCTTTCTTT
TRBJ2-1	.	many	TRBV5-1	CASSFTSSYNEQFF	TGCGCCAGCAGCTTTACTAGCTCCTACAATGAGCAGTTCTTC
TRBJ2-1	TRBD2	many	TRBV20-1	CSARPLLAGGDNEQFF	TGCAGTGCTAGGCCCTTACTAGCGGGGGGGGACAATGAGCAGTTCTTC
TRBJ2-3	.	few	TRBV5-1	CASSFGLDTQYF	TGCGCCAGCAGCTTCGGGCTAGATACGCAGTATTTT
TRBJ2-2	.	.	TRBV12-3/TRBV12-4	CASKSRGAGTGELFF	TGTGCCAGCAAGTCCCGGGGGGCAGGCACCGGGGAGCTGTTTTTT
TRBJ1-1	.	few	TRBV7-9	CASSLVALNTEAFF	TGTGCCAGCAGCTTAGTAGCCTTGAACACTGAAGCTTTCTTT
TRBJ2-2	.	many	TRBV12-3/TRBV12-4	CASSPWEGGGELFF	TGTGCCAGCAGTCCCTGGGAAGGCGGCGGGGAGCTGTTTTTT
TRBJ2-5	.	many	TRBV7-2	CASSSRVWETQYF	TGTGCCAGCAGCTCCAGGGTATGGGAGACCCAGTACTTC
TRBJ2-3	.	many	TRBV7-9	CACPTGDTQYF	TGTGCTTGCCCAACTGGGGATACGCAGTATTTT
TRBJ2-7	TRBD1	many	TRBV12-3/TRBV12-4	CASSATGGSEQYF	TGTGCCAGCAGTGCTACAGGGGGATCCGAGCAGTACTTC
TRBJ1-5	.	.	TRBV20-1	CSAPGGAGNQPQHF	TGCAGTGCCCCGGGGGGGGCGGGCAATCAGCCCCAGCATTTT
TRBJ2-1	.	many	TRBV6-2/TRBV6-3	CASSRSLLASKLNEQFF	TGTGCCAGCAGTAGATCCTTGCTAGCTTCGAAACTCAATGAGCAGTTCTTC
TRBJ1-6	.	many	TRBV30	CAWSVDTGPLNSPLHF	TGTGCCTGGAGTGTTGATACGGGACCCTTAAATTCACCCCTCCACTTT
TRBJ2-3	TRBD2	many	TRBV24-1	CATSAVAGGTDTQYF	TGTGCCACCAGTGCTGTGGCGGGGGGCACAGATACGCAGTATTTT
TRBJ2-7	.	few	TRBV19	CASSMGITSYEQYF	TGTGCCAGTAGTATGGGCATAACCTCCTACGAGCAGTACTTC
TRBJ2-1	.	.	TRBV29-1	CSVSSAGFGYEQFF	TGCAGCGTCAGCTCCGCAGGGTTCGGTTACGAGCAGTTCTTC
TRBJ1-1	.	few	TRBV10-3	CAISESQGFTEAFF	TGTGCCATCAGTGAGAGTCAGGGGTTCACTGAAGCTTTCTTT
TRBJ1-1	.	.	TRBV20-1	CSAKIGDTEAFF	TGCAGTGCTAAAATTGGGGACACTGAAGCTTTCTTT
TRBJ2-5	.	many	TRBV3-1	CASSQRWGAGKETQYF	TGTGCCAGCAGCCAGAGGTGGGGTGCGGGGAAAGAGACCCAGTACTTC
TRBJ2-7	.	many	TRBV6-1	CASTASYEQYF	TGTGCCAGCACAGCTTCCTACGAGCAGTACTTC
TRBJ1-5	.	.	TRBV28	CASSSPGDNQPQHF	TGTGCCAGCAGTTCTCCAGGGGATAATCAGCCCCAGCATTTT
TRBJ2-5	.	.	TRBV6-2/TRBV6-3	CASSYSIARKETQYF	TGTGCCAGCAGTTACTCGATAGCCCGTAAGGAGACCCAGTACTTC
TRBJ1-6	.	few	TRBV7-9	CASSLAGTRGDSPLHF	TGTGCCAGCAGCTTAGCCGGGACAAGGGGGGATTCACCCCTCCACTTT
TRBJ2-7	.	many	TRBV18	CASSGGAEQYF	TGTGCCAGCTCAGGGGGGGCCGAGCAGTACTTC
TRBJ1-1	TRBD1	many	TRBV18	CASSPRGGQENTEAFF	TGTGCCAGCTCACCTCGGGGGGGACAGGAGAACACTGAAGCTTTCTTT
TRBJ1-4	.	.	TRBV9	CASSVDSAAATNEKLFF	TGTGCCAGCAGCGTAGATTCGGCAGCCGCAACTAATGAAAAACTGTTTTTT
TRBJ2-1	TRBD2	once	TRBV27	CASTLAGGVIRNEQFF	TGTGCCAGCACCTTAGCGGGGGGGGTGATTAGGAATGAGCAGTTCTTC
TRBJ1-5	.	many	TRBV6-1	CASSEGLKDQPQHF	TGTGCCAGCAGTGAGGGACTAAAAGATCAGCCCCAGCATTTT
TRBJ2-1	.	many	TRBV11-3	CASSFGGAILEQFF	TGTGCCAGCAGCTTCGGGGGCGCGATTTTGGAGCAGTTCTTC
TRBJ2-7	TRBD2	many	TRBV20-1	CSARVGLAGNYEQYF	TGCAGTGCTAGGGTCGGACTAGCGGGAAACTACGAGCAGTACTTC
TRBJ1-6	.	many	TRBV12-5	CASGLEGLGSPLHF	TGTGCTAGTGGTTTGGAGGGTCTTGGTTCACCCCTCCACTTT
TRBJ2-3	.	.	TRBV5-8	CASSLAVSGYSTDTQYF	TGTGCCAGCAGCTTGGCGGTTTCCGGATATAGCACAGATACGCAGTATTTT
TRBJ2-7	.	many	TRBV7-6	CASSLAARGEQYF	TGTGCCAGCAGCTTAGCGGCTCGGGGCGAGCAGTACTTC
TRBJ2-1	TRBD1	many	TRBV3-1	CASSGRDSRRDEQFF	TGTGCCAGCAGCGGCCGGGACAGCAGAAGGGATGAGCAGTTCTTC
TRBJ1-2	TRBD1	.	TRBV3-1	CASSGTGVYGYTF	TGTGCCAGCAGCGGAACAGGGGTCTATGGCTACACCTTC
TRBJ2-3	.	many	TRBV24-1	CATSRLGSTDTQYF	TGTGCCACCAGCCGCCTGGGGAGCACAGATACGCAGTATTTT
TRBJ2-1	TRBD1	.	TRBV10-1	CASSGSTGDRAYNEQFF	TGCGCCAGCAGTGGCTCAACGGGGGACAGGGCCTACAATGAGCAGTTCTTC
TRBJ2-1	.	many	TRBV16	CASSQSGIYNEQFF	TGTGCCAGCAGCCAATCCGGCATTTACAATGAGCAGTTCTTC